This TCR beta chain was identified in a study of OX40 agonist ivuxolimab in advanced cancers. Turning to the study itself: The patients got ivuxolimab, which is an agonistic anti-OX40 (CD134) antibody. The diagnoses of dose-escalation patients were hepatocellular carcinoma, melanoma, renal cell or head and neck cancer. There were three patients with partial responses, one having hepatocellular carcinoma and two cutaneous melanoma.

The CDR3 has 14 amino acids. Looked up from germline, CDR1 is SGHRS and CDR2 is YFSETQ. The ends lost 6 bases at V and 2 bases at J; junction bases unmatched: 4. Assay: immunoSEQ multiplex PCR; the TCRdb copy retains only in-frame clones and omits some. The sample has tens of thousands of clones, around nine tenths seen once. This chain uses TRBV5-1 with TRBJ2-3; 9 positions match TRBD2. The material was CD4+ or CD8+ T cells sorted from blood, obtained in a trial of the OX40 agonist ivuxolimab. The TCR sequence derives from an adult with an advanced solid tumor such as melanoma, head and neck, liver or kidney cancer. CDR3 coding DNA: TGCGCCAGCACCGGACTAGCGAACACAGATACGCAGTATTTT. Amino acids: CASTGLANTDTQYF.